This is a list of T cell receptor beta chains from one sample in a study of blood T cell repertoires in COVID-19. The method was immunoSEQ multiplex PCR; TCRdb's version includes in-frame clones alone and lacks a portion of them. Of approximately 54,000 clones listed, about 86% are singletons. Specimen: peripheral blood. The source is a man aged 80 or over with active COVID-19. The CDR3 runs from the conserved cysteine through the conserved F or W. The order of the fields is CDR3 length, J gene, V gene, D gene, clone size, CDR3 protein, CDR3 DNA. A D gene is named only where the DNA matches it firmly. Not all rows give a size; the values are once, few, many and, for expanded clones, a class.

len: 16
j_gene: TRBJ2-1
v_gene: TRBV3-1/TRBV3-2
d_gene: .
abundance: .
CDR3aa: CASSQDRNRDYNEQFF
CDR3nt: TGTGCCAGCAGCCAAGATAGGAACAGGGACTACAATGAGCAGTTCTTC

len: 17
j_gene: TRBJ2-3
v_gene: TRBV10-3
d_gene: TRBD2
abundance: once
CDR3aa: CAISSGLAGGQGDTQYF
CDR3nt: TGTGCCATCAGCTCAGGCCTAGCGGGAGGACAGGGAGATACGCAGTATTTT

len: 17
j_gene: TRBJ2-2
v_gene: TRBV11-3
d_gene: .
abundance: few
CDR3aa: CASSLLTGNANTGELFF
CDR3nt: TGTGCCAGCAGCTTACTCACAGGGAACGCGAACACCGGGGAGCTGTTTTTT

len: 15
j_gene: TRBJ2-1
v_gene: TRBV4-3
d_gene: .
abundance: .
CDR3aa: CASSQSIGDRSEQFF
CDR3nt: TGCGCCAGCAGCCAATCAATAGGTGACAGGAGTGAGCAGTTCTTC

len: 15
j_gene: TRBJ1-1
v_gene: TRBV9
d_gene: .
abundance: .
CDR3aa: CASSPRTDMNTEAFF
CDR3nt: TGTGCCAGCAGCCCTCGGACGGACATGAACACTGAAGCTTTCTTT

len: 17
j_gene: TRBJ1-6
v_gene: TRBV27
d_gene: .
abundance: .
CDR3aa: CASSYRPRTAYNSPLHF
CDR3nt: TGTGCCAGCAGTTACCGCCCCAGGACAGCCTATAATTCACCCCTCCACTTT

len: 17
j_gene: TRBJ2-1
v_gene: TRBV5-6
d_gene: .
abundance: .
CDR3aa: CASTPRGGDIGYNEQFF
CDR3nt: TGTGCCAGCACCCCGAGGGGCGGGGATATAGGGTACAATGAGCAGTTCTTC

len: 14
j_gene: TRBJ1-2
v_gene: TRBV7-2
d_gene: .
abundance: .
CDR3aa: CASSLGGGNYGYTF
CDR3nt: TGTGCCAGCAGCTTAGGCGGGGGCAACTATGGCTACACCTTC

len: 16
j_gene: TRBJ1-2
v_gene: TRBV5-1
d_gene: TRBD1
abundance: .
CDR3aa: CASSNAGGTVSYGYTF
CDR3nt: TGCGCCAGCAGCAACGCTGGGGGGACAGTCTCCTATGGCTACACCTTC

len: 16
j_gene: TRBJ2-1
v_gene: TRBV6-6
d_gene: TRBD1
abundance: .
CDR3aa: CASSGTGTGDYNEQFF
CDR3nt: TGTGCCAGCAGTGGCACCGGGACAGGGGACTACAATGAGCAGTTCTTC

len: 15
j_gene: TRBJ2-3
v_gene: TRBV12-5
d_gene: .
abundance: .
CDR3aa: CASGSQGSGIDTQYF
CDR3nt: TGTGCTAGTGGTTCTCAGGGTAGCGGCATAGATACGCAGTATTTT

len: 14
j_gene: TRBJ1-2
v_gene: TRBV5-1
d_gene: TRBD1
abundance: .
CDR3aa: CASSLVGGNYGYTF
CDR3nt: TGCGCCAGCAGCTTGGTAGGGGGCAACTATGGCTACACCTTC

len: 15
j_gene: TRBJ2-3
v_gene: TRBV12-5
d_gene: .
abundance: once
CDR3aa: CASGLTGMNTDTQYF
CDR3nt: TGTGCTAGTGGCCTCACAGGGATGAACACAGATACGCAGTATTTT

len: 16
j_gene: TRBJ2-3
v_gene: TRBV3-1/TRBV3-2
d_gene: .
abundance: .
CDR3aa: CASSQGTRTPTDTQYF
CDR3nt: TGTGCCAGCAGCCAAGGCACTAGAACACCCACAGATACGCAGTATTTT

len: 13
j_gene: TRBJ2-1
v_gene: TRBV19
d_gene: TRBD2
abundance: once
CDR3aa: CASSKSGGTLRFF
CDR3nt: TGTGCCAGTAGTAAATCCGGGGGGACGCTACGGTTCTTC

len: 14
j_gene: TRBJ2-1
v_gene: TRBV13
d_gene: TRBD1
abundance: .
CDR3aa: CASSSGTVKDEQFF
CDR3nt: TGTGCCAGCAGTTCCGGGACAGTCAAGGATGAGCAGTTCTTC

len: 14
j_gene: TRBJ2-1
v_gene: TRBV28
d_gene: .
abundance: few
CDR3aa: CASSSATGLTEQFF
CDR3nt: TGTGCCAGCAGTTCCGCCACAGGGTTAACTGAGCAGTTCTTC

len: 11
j_gene: TRBJ1-1
v_gene: TRBV2
d_gene: TRBD1
abundance: .
CDR3aa: CASMGQIEAFF
CDR3nt: TGTGCCAGCATGGGACAGATTGAAGCTTTCTTT

len: 14
j_gene: TRBJ2-6
v_gene: TRBV2
d_gene: .
abundance: .
CDR3aa: CATHRESGANVLTF
CDR3nt: TGTGCCACTCATAGGGAGTCTGGGGCCAACGTCCTGACTTTC

len: 15
j_gene: TRBJ2-3
v_gene: TRBV10-3
d_gene: TRBD2
abundance: .
CDR3aa: CAISESAGVTDTQYF
CDR3nt: TGTGCCATCAGTGAGTCGGCGGGGGTTACAGATACGCAGTATTTT

len: 13
j_gene: TRBJ1-3
v_gene: TRBV12-5
d_gene: .
abundance: .
CDR3aa: CASREVSGNTIYF
CDR3nt: TGTGCTAGCAGGGAGGTCTCTGGAAACACCATATATTTT

len: 16
j_gene: TRBJ1-2
v_gene: TRBV7-9
d_gene: TRBD1
abundance: .
CDR3aa: CASSSSGTGGNYGYTF
CDR3nt: TGTGCCAGCAGCTCCTCCGGGACAGGGGGCAACTATGGCTACACCTTC

len: 14
j_gene: TRBJ1-5
v_gene: TRBV18
d_gene: TRBD1
abundance: .
CDR3aa: CASSPQGAGQPQHF
CDR3nt: TGTGCCAGCTCACCACAGGGGGCAGGTCAGCCCCAGCATTTT

len: 16
j_gene: TRBJ2-3
v_gene: TRBV9
d_gene: .
abundance: .
CDR3aa: CASSFSNLRVTDTQYF
CDR3nt: TGTGCCAGCAGCTTCTCGAACCTCAGGGTTACAGATACGCAGTATTTT

len: 14
j_gene: TRBJ2-7
v_gene: TRBV5-5
d_gene: .
abundance: .
CDR3aa: CASSPGDSAREQYF
CDR3nt: TGTGCCAGCAGCCCGGGGGACTCAGCCAGGGAGCAGTACTTC

len: 13
j_gene: TRBJ1-5
v_gene: TRBV19
d_gene: .
abundance: .
CDR3aa: CASTAGFDQPQHF
CDR3nt: TGTGCCAGTACGGCAGGCTTTGATCAGCCCCAGCATTTT

len: 13
j_gene: TRBJ1-1
v_gene: TRBV24-1
d_gene: TRBD1
abundance: .
CDR3aa: CATSDPHRGEAFF
CDR3nt: TGTGCCACCAGTGACCCCCACAGGGGTGAAGCTTTCTTT

len: 13
j_gene: TRBJ1-1
v_gene: TRBV14
d_gene: .
abundance: .
CDR3aa: CASTLTANTEAFF
CDR3nt: TGTGCCAGCACCCTAACAGCGAACACTGAAGCTTTCTTT

len: 15
j_gene: TRBJ2-1
v_gene: TRBV27
d_gene: TRBD1
abundance: few
CDR3aa: CASSLNRGRGNEQFF
CDR3nt: TGTGCCAGCAGTTTAAACAGGGGTAGAGGGAATGAGCAGTTCTTC

len: 16
j_gene: TRBJ2-3
v_gene: TRBV11-3
d_gene: .
abundance: .
CDR3aa: CASSLVGGGYTDTQYF
CDR3nt: TGTGCCAGCAGCTTAGTGGGTGGCGGGTACACAGATACGCAGTATTTT

len: 19
j_gene: TRBJ2-5
v_gene: TRBV7-8
d_gene: TRBD1
abundance: .
CDR3aa: CASQGRTGGGEGAQETQYF
CDR3nt: TGTGCCAGCCAGGGCAGGACAGGGGGTGGGGAAGGGGCCCAAGAGACCCAGTACTTC

len: 14
j_gene: TRBJ1-2
v_gene: TRBV4-3
d_gene: TRBD1
abundance: .
CDR3aa: CASSAGQAAYGYTF
CDR3nt: TGCGCCAGCAGCGCGGGACAGGCGGCCTATGGCTACACCTTC

len: 16
j_gene: TRBJ2-1
v_gene: TRBV5-1
d_gene: .
abundance: .
CDR3aa: CASSLTTSGSYNEQFF
CDR3nt: TGCGCCAGCAGCTTAACGACTAGTGGCTCCTACAATGAGCAGTTCTTC

len: 16
j_gene: TRBJ1-4
v_gene: TRBV18
d_gene: .
abundance: .
CDR3aa: CASSAPGGNSDEKLFF
CDR3nt: TGTGCCAGCTCAGCCCCGGGGGGGAATTCGGATGAAAAACTGTTTTTT

len: 14
j_gene: TRBJ1-2
v_gene: TRBV4-3
d_gene: .
abundance: once
CDR3aa: CASSQYTGEDGYTF
CDR3nt: TGCGCCAGCAGCCAATACACGGGAGAAGATGGCTACACCTTC

len: 18
j_gene: TRBJ2-6
v_gene: TRBV7-8
d_gene: .
abundance: .
CDR3aa: CASSQLKPTTPGANVLTF
CDR3nt: TGTGCCAGCAGCCAACTAAAACCGACTACTCCTGGGGCCAACGTCCTGACTTTC

len: 16
j_gene: TRBJ2-5
v_gene: TRBV7-6
d_gene: TRBD2
abundance: few
CDR3aa: CASSLGTSGQQETQYF
CDR3nt: TGTGCCAGCAGCTTAGGGACTAGCGGGCAGCAAGAGACCCAGTACTTC

len: 15
j_gene: TRBJ2-7
v_gene: TRBV10-3
d_gene: TRBD2
abundance: .
CDR3aa: CAISYTGGSSHEQYF
CDR3nt: TGTGCCATCAGTTACACGGGGGGGTCTTCCCACGAGCAGTACTTC

len: 14
j_gene: TRBJ2-7
v_gene: TRBV5-6
d_gene: TRBD2
abundance: .
CDR3aa: CASSFGTSIYEQYF
CDR3nt: TGTGCCAGCAGCTTCGGGACTAGTATATACGAGCAGTACTTC

len: 13
j_gene: TRBJ2-1
v_gene: TRBV12-3/TRBV12-4
d_gene: .
abundance: once
CDR3aa: CASSLSRGNEQFF
CDR3nt: TGTGCCAGCAGTTTGTCCAGGGGAAATGAGCAGTTCTTC

len: 16
j_gene: TRBJ2-3
v_gene: TRBV6-6
d_gene: TRBD2
abundance: .
CDR3aa: CASSSRTTSGTDTQYF
CDR3nt: TGTGCCAGCAGTTCTAGAACGACTAGCGGCACAGATACGCAGTATTTT

len: 16
j_gene: TRBJ2-1
v_gene: TRBV11-3
d_gene: .
abundance: .
CDR3aa: CASSSYGGSSYNEQFF
CDR3nt: TGTGCCAGCAGCTCGTACGGGGGTAGCTCCTACAATGAGCAGTTCTTC

len: 16
j_gene: TRBJ1-2
v_gene: TRBV10-3
d_gene: TRBD1
abundance: .
CDR3aa: CAISSSRDRGEGGYTF
CDR3nt: TGTGCCATCAGTTCTTCCCGGGACAGGGGTGAGGGAGGCTACACCTTC

len: 16
j_gene: TRBJ2-2
v_gene: TRBV2
d_gene: .
abundance: .
CDR3aa: CASGNRGATHGGELFF
CDR3nt: TGTGCCAGCGGTAACCGCGGGGCTACCCATGGCGGGGAGCTGTTTTTT

len: 13
j_gene: TRBJ1-1
v_gene: TRBV12-3/TRBV12-4
d_gene: TRBD1
abundance: .
CDR3aa: CASTFGTGSEAFF
CDR3nt: TGTGCCAGCACCTTCGGGACAGGGTCTGAAGCTTTCTTT

len: 15
j_gene: TRBJ2-1
v_gene: TRBV10-3
d_gene: TRBD2
abundance: .
CDR3aa: CAISEGTSGYNEQFF
CDR3nt: TGTGCCATCAGTGAGGGGACTAGCGGTTACAATGAGCAGTTCTTC

len: 15
j_gene: TRBJ2-3
v_gene: TRBV28
d_gene: TRBD1
abundance: .
CDR3aa: CASSIPGQGTDTQYF
CDR3nt: TGTGCCAGCAGTATCCCGGGACAGGGGACAGATACGCAGTATTTT

len: 14
j_gene: TRBJ2-1
v_gene: TRBV7-2
d_gene: TRBD2
abundance: .
CDR3aa: CASSLAGVGDEQFF
CDR3nt: TGTGCCAGCAGTCTAGCGGGAGTGGGCGATGAGCAGTTCTTC

len: 14
j_gene: TRBJ2-1
v_gene: TRBV20-1
d_gene: TRBD2
abundance: .
CDR3aa: CSASPSGEYNEQFF
CDR3nt: TGCAGTGCTAGTCCTAGCGGAGAGTACAATGAGCAGTTCTTC